This T cell receptor (beta chain) emerged from a study of cytomegalovirus exposure and HLA in healthy donors (dated by TCRdb to about 2017). Regarding the research as a whole: An earlier analysis of 587 of the donors reported 276 Gb of sequence data and some 110 million unique TCR beta sequences obtained from roughly 180 million T cells. About 280 gigabases of sequencing data and 70 million to 100 million unique TCR sequences were included in an early release covering under 650 HLA-typed donors. Of the roughly 390 genotyped donors, about 84% fell in the genetic ancestry cluster associated with self-reported Caucasian donors. The study aimed to test whether signatures of past pathogen exposure could be identified by cataloging public T cell receptors. The study profiled the T cell repertoires of approximately 700 subjects by immunosequencing and related them to cytomegalovirus serostatus. Besides the first cohort of under 700 subjects, a separate validation cohort made up of 95 to 150 different subjects was used. To predict cytomegalovirus infection status, the study combined high-throughput TCR immunosequencing, statistical association of individual TCRs with disease status, and machine learning. To study patterns of TCR occurrence, a later analysis re-analyzed previously published TCR beta repertoires from 700 or so donors and added high-resolution HLA genotyping. The later analysis used no new phenotypic data to find candidate immune exposures, relying instead on TCR beta sequences and their occurrence across donors. In an earlier analysis of 550 to 700 of the donors, high-throughput TCR beta sequencing was used to judge whether each TCR beta V gene segment behaved as functional or pseudogenic. Alongside the repertoire data, information on donor age, sex, ethnicity and CMV serostatus was compiled. A later genetic analysis used genome-wide SNP genotypes for about 55% of the 666 donors, treating that subset as a discovery cohort. Every repertoire in the discovery cohort had been generated on one and the same sequencing platform. Class I and class II HLA loci were covered by the typing at four-digit resolution. Typing coverage differed by locus: A, B, C, DRB1 and DQB1 were typed in roughly 629-630 donors, DQA1 in 500 to 550, DPA1 in some 570, and DPB1 in just under 490. A handful of DR-DQ haplotypes were handled as single units for association and clustering because linkage in the cohort was strong. Among about 400 genotyped donors of the cohort, an average of about 220,000 unique TCR beta nucleotide sequences was sequenced per donor, of which about 18% were non-productive. The paper as a whole reports these results and caveats: In vitro tests confirmed that three of the cytomegalovirus-associated TCR beta chains recognize cytomegalovirus antigens. The study listed approximately 160 TCR beta chains as associated with cytomegalovirus. Because counts were too low, seventeen rarely observed V segments, including chromosome 9 orphons, were left out of the earlier analysis of over 550 of the donors. In a later analysis, 15,000 to 20,000 TCR beta sequences were associated with specific HLA alleles at a false discovery rate of 0.05. A later analysis found that TCR association rates varied across HLA loci, with DRB1 alleles showing the most associated TCRs and HLA-C alleles the fewest. Several of the top co-occurrence clusters appeared to be linked to parvovirus B19, influenza, CMV and Epstein-Barr virus, according to a later analysis. A later genetic analysis reported fewer N-insertions in productive TCRs among donors in an Asian-associated ancestry cluster than the roughly 640-donor mean. In both the original and validation cohorts, the classifier was reported to diagnose cytomegalovirus status with high specificity and sensitivity. Correlated functional status among segregating V segments might be attributable to linkage disequilibrium, but an unknown experimental factor could not be ruled out. In a later analysis, HLA-associated TCR beta chains showed more clonal expansion and lower generation probabilities than non-associated chains that were equally common. The authors suggested that the approach could potentially be extended to other disease states and immunological phenotypes. A group of highly shared sequence variants was considered likely to be a technical artifact of the sequencing pipeline. Presence/absence analyses assumed roughly uniform sequencing depth across donors, an assumption that may not hold. According to a later analysis, most CMV-associated TCR beta chains appeared to be HLA-restricted, and the HLA associations seemed to be driven largely by CMV exposure. A further reported finding was that TCR beta sequences accurately predicted the HLA-A and HLA-B alleles for most subjects in the first cohort. HLA typing was unavailable for some donors at each locus, so association tests used only the typed subset. CMV serostatus was the only immune exposure information available for the cohort. Broadly in line with IMGT annotations, most TCR beta V segments showed up in productive rearrangements about 90% or about 30% of the time in an earlier analysis of several hundred of the donors. Across donors, most TCR sequences were observed very rarely, whereas some public TCRs were present in many individuals. An association between a missense DCLRE1C variant and V-gene and J-gene trimming of TCR beta chains was found in a later genetic analysis and replicated in an independent cohort. When HLA alleles, especially DR and DQ, strongly co-occurred, attributing TCR associations to individual alleles was difficult. The 87-base-pair reads could not distinguish some IMGT-functional V segments, including TRBV6-2 and TRBV6-3, so those segments were excluded. In this cohort, only TCR beta chains were sequenced, and detectable features were limited by the absence of alpha or paired-chain data.

The protocol used for the library was the immunoSEQ multiplex PCR assay. The multiplex PCR relied on a mix of 60 forward primers for TCR Vbeta segments and 13 reverse primers for TCR Jbeta segments. Amplification of the CDR3 region of rearranged TCR beta genes was performed with a multiplex PCR assay on genomic DNA. The amplified TCR beta libraries were sequenced on the Illumina HiSeq System as 87-base-pair reads. As for how the authors treated the data: A later analysis tallied around 80 million unique TCR beta chains across the 640 or so repertoires, and some 10 million of those chains were shared by two or more donors. Raw reads were error-corrected and collapsed into unique sequences with a nearest-neighbor algorithm that merged closely related sequences to remove PCR and sequencing errors. To assign V, D and J gene segments, CDR3 sequences were aligned to IMGT reference sequences. For a sequence to be retained, at least a six-nucleotide match to both a V gene segment and a J gene segment was required. Rearrangements were classified as productive when the CDR3 lacked stop codons and remained in frame with V and J, and all other rearrangements were classified as non-productive. CDR3 was defined according to IMGT convention as the region running from the second conserved V-encoded cysteine to the conserved J-encoded phenylalanine. Sequences without an unambiguous match to a single V gene segment were excluded from the earlier analysis of about 630 of the donors. In an earlier analysis of several hundred of the donors, V segments were called functional above 56.7% productive rearrangements and were called segregating when the between-donor standard deviation exceeded 5%. To diagnose cytomegalovirus status from the catalog of TCR beta chain sequences, a statistical classification framework was built. In a later analysis, V and J genes were assigned by comparing TCR nucleotide sequences against IMGT/GENE-DB human TR gene sequences. A later analysis assigned CDR3 sequences and most-parsimonious VDJ recombination scenarios with the TCRdist pipeline. In a later analysis, each TCR beta chain was defined by its CDR3 amino acid sequence together with its V-gene family, and reads lacking a unique V-gene family were excluded. A later analysis removed roughly 590 highly shared, low-generation-probability nucleotide sequences to deal with suspected cross-contamination and a sequencing artifact. In a later analysis, a clonal expansion index for each public chain was calculated from normalized within-repertoire ranks of inferred template counts. Generation probabilities in a later analysis came from a VDJ recombination model fitted to out-of-frame rearrangements, and those results were checked against IGoR. In a later analysis, hypergeometric tests were used to score TCR-TCR, TCR-HLA and TCR-CMV co-occurrence, with a repertoire-size bias correction applied to TCR pairs. A later analysis estimated false discovery rates by permuting HLA or CMV assignments 20 times. A later analysis grouped co-occurring TCRs with DBSCAN, adding TCRdist sequence similarity when clustering within HLA-allele-positive subsets. Co-occurrence clustering excluded repertoires with fewer than 30,000 or more than 120,000 public chains, plus five with anomalous nucleotide sharing. TCRdb retrieved this table from immuneACCESS and kept in-frame rearrangements only. Not all clones are present; in checked studies, unresolved V genes account for under half, and no reason is known for the remainder. V and J calls and clone size follow that table, whereas D and trimming were derived from the DNA. The sample table lists about 210,000 clones, approximately 79% of them with a count of one. The ten largest account for less than 2% of the sample.

In total, 666 healthy bone marrow donors made up the cohort. All cohort members were sampled while nominally healthy, although unrecorded immune exposures were likely present. The donor was CMV seronegative and was included in the group of a few hundred seronegative cohort members. A peripheral blood sample was collected from each donor, and TCR beta sequencing was performed on peripheral blood mononuclear cells. The Qiagen DNeasy Blood Extraction Kit was used to extract genomic DNA from the blood cell samples. Its CDR3 holds 14 amino acids, cysteine through phenylalanine. Just the 42-base CDR3 DNA is kept, in frame starting at base 1. CDR1 and CDR2 (GTSNPN, SVGIG) derive from the germline V gene (reference sequence). V sheds 0 bases and J sheds 0 bases, leaving 9 bases between their ends. This clone came up once. Its antigen remains unidentified. Base qualities are not recorded, but no much larger clone differs from it by a single base.

Sequenced material: PBMCs. Recombination connected TRBV30 to TRBJ2-7; the D gene cannot be resolved reliably. This sequence was found in a male donor in good health and CMV-seronegative. In nucleotides, the sequence is TGTGCCTGGAGTGTACCCAAGAGCTCCTACGAGCAGTACTTC. Translated, this is CAWSVPKSSYEQYF.